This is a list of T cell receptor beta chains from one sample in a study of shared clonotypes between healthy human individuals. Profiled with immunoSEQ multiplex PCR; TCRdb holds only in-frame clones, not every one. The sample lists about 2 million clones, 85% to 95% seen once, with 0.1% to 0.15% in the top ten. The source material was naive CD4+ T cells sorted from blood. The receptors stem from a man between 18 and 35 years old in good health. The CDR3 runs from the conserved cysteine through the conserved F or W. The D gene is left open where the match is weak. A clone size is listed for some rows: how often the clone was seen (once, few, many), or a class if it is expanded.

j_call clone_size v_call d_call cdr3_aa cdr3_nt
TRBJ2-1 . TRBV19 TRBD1 CASSILQGVNEQFF TGTGCCAGTAGTATATTGCAGGGGGTCAATGAGCAGTTCTTC
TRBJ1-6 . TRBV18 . CASSPAARQNNSPLHF TGTGCCAGCTCACCAGCGGCTCGACAGAATAATTCACCCCTCCACTTT
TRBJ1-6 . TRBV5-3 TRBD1 CARSPWDRERNNSPLHF TGTGCCAGAAGCCCCTGGGACAGGGAGAGAAATAATTCACCCCTCCACTTT
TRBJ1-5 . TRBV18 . CASSPTPISGPQHF TGTGCCAGCTCACCCACTCCGATCTCCGGGCCCCAGCATTTT
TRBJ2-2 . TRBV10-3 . CAIRPDGPDTGELFF TGTGCCATCAGACCGGACGGACCCGACACCGGGGAGCTGTTTTTT
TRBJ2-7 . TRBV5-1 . CASSWTFSGREQYF TGCGCCAGCAGCTGGACGTTCTCAGGGCGCGAGCAGTACTTC
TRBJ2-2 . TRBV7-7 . CASSFHSRGKNTGELFF TGTGCTAGCAGCTTCCACTCCCGGGGTAAGAACACCGGGGAGCTGTTTTTT
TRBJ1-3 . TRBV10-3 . CAIKKDGGSGNTIYF TGTGCCATCAAAAAGGACGGAGGCTCTGGAAACACCATATATTTT
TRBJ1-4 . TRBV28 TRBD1 CATGTGLRSTNEKLFF TGTGCCACCGGGACAGGCCTACGATCAACTAATGAAAAACTGTTTTTT
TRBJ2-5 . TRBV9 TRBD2 CASSTMTGTSGFQETQYF TGTGCCAGCAGCACCATGACCGGGACTAGCGGATTTCAAGAGACCCAGTACTTC
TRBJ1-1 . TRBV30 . CAWSDTGRGSAQAFF TGTGCCTGGAGTGATACAGGCAGGGGATCGGCCCAAGCTTTCTTT
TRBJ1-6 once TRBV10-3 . CASSSSYNSPLHF TGTGCCTCATCGAGCTCCTATAATTCACCCCTCCACTTT
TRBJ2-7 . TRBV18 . CASSPAGAHEQYF TGTGCCAGCTCACCTGCGGGGGCTCACGAGCAGTACTTC
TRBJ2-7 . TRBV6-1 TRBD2 CASPPTGGPYEQYF TGTGCCAGTCCGCCCACGGGAGGGCCCTACGAGCAGTACTTC
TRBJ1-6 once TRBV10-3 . CAISAGYNSPLHF TGTGCCATCAGTGCAGGGTACAATTCACCCCTCCACTTT
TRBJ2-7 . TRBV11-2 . CASSLLFYYEQYF TGTGCCAGCAGCTTACTATTTTACTACGAGCAGTACTTC
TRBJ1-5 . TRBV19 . CASISGTADQPQHF TGTGCCAGCATCTCCGGGACGGCGGATCAGCCCCAGCATTTT
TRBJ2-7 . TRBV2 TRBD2 CASSELAGGPRYEQYF TGTGCCAGCAGTGAACTAGCGGGAGGACCTCGATACGAGCAGTACTTC
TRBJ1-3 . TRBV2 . CASSESNPGNTIYF TGTGCCAGCAGTGAATCAAACCCTGGAAACACCATATATTTT
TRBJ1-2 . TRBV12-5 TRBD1 CASGLYDRGPGYTF TGTGCTAGTGGTTTGTACGACAGGGGGCCTGGCTACACCTTC
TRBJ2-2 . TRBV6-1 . CASSKEGGSIGELFF TGTGCCAGCAGTAAGGAAGGGGGGAGCATCGGGGAGCTGTTTTTT
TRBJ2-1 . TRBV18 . CASSPRQEAEQFF TGTGCCAGCTCACCACGGCAGGAAGCGGAGCAGTTCTTC
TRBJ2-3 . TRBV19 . CASKPTGGGTDTQYF TGTGCCAGTAAACCCACCGGCGGGGGCACAGATACGCAGTATTTT
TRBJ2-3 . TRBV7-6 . CASSSTSTSADTQYF TGTGCCAGCAGCTCGACTAGTACGAGTGCAGATACGCAGTATTTT
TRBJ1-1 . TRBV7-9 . CASSEEAFF TGTGCCAGCAGCGAAGAAGCTTTCTTT
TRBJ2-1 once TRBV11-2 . CASSLDLVYNEQFF TGTGCCAGCAGCTTAGATTTAGTTTACAATGAGCAGTTCTTC
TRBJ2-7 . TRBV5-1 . CASSQGHNPYEQYF TGCGCCAGCAGCCAGGGACACAACCCCTACGAGCAGTACTTC
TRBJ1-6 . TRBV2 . CASRGGNSPLHF TGTGCCAGTAGGGGGGGGAATTCACCCCTCCACTTT
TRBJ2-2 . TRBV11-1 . CASSFLWGTGELFF TGTGCCAGCAGCTTCCTCTGGGGCACCGGGGAGCTGTTTTTT
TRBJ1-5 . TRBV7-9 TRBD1 CASSLGQGAILSNQPQHF TGTGCCAGCAGCTTGGGACAGGGGGCGATTTTGAGCAATCAGCCCCAGCATTTT
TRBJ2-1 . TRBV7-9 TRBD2 CASSLARGTSRYNEQFF TGTGCCAGCAGCTTAGCGCGGGGGACTAGCAGATACAATGAGCAGTTCTTC
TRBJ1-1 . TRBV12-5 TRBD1 CASGLRSGGVNTEAFF TGTGCTAGTGGTTTGCGTTCAGGGGGGGTGAACACTGAAGCTTTCTTT
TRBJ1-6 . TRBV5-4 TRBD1 CASSLQPGQGMSPLHF TGTGCCAGCAGCTTACAACCGGGACAGGGGATGTCACCCCTCCACTTT